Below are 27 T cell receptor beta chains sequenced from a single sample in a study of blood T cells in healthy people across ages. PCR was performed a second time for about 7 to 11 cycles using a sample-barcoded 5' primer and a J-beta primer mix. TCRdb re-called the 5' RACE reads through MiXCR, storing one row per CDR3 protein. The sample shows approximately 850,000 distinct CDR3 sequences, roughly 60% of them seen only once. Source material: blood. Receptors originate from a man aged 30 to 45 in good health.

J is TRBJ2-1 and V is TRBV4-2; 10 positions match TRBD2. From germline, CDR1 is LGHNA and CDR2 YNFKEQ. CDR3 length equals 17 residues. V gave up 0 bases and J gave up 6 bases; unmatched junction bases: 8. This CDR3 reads CASSQEIVAGGRNEQFF. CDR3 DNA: TGTGCCAGCAGCCAAGAAATCGTAGCGGGAGGACGCAATGAGCAGTTCTTC.

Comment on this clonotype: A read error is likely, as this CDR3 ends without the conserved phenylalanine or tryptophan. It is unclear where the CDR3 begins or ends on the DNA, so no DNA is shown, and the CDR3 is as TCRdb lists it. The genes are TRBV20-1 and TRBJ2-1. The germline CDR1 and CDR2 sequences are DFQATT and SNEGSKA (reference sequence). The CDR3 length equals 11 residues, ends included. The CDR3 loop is CSAHGAMSSSS.

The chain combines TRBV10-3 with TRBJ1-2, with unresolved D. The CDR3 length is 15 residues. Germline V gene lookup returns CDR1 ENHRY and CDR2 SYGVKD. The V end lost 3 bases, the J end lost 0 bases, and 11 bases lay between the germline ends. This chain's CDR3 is CAISDPDIANYGYTF. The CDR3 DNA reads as TGTGCCATCAGTGACCCTGACATAGCTAACTATGGCTACACCTTC.

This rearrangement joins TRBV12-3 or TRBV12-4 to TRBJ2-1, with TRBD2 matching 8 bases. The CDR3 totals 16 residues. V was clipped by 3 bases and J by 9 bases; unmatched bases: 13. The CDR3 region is CASSFSSGTPSGEQFF. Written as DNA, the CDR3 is TGTGCCAGCAGTTTCAGTAGCGGGACCCCCTCTGGTGAGCAGTTCTTC.

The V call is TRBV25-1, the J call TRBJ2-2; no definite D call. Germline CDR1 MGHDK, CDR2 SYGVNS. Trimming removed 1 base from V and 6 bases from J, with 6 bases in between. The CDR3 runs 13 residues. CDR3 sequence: CASSESPSGELFF. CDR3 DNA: TGTGCCAGCAGTGAATCTCCGTCCGGGGAGCTGTTTTTT.

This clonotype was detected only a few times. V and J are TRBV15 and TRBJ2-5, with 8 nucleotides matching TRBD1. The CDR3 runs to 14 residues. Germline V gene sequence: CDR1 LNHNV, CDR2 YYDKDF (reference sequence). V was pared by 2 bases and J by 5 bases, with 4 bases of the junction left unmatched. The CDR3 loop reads CATSRKTGVETQYF. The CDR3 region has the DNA TGTGCCACCAGCAGAAAGACAGGGGTCGAGACCCAGTACTTC.

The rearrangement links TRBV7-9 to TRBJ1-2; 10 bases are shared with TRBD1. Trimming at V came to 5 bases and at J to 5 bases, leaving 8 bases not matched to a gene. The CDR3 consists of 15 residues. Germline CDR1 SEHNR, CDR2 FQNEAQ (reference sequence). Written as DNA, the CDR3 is TGTGCCAGCAGCGGATCCGGGACAGGGGCATATGGCTACACCTTC. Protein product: CASSGSGTGAYGYTF.

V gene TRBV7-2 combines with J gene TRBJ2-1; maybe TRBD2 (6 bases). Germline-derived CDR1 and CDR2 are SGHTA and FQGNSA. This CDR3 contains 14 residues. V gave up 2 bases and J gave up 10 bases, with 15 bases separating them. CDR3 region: CASSLTWGVREQFF. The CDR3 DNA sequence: TGTGCCAGCAGCTTAACGTGGGGGGTGCGGGAGCAGTTCTTC.

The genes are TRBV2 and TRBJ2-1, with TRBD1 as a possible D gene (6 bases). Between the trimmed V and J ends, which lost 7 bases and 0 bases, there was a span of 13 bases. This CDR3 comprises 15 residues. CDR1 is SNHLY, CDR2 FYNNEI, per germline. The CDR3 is CASILGQSSYNEQFF. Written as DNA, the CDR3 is TGTGCCAGCATACTGGGACAAAGCTCCTACAATGAGCAGTTCTTC.

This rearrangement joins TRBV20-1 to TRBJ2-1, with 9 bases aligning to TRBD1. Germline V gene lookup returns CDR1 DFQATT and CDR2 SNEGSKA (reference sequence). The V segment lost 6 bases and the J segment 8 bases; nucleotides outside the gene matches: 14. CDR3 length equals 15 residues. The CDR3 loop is CSAPDRGERIDEQFF. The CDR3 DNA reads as TGCAGTGCCCCCGACAGGGGGGAAAGGATCGATGAGCAGTTCTTC.

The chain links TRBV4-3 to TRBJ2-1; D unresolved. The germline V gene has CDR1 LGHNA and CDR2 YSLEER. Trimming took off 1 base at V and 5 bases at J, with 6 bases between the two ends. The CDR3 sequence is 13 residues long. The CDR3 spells CASSQGLNNEQFF. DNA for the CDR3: TGCGCCAGCAGCCAAGGCCTCAACAATGAGCAGTTCTTC.

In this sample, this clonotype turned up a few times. The CDR3 DNA sequence: TGCAGCGTTGAAGGGCAGGGGATGGGGTCCTACAATGAGCAGTTCTTC. Protein sequence: CSVEGQGMGSYNEQFF. This rearrangement joins TRBV29-1 to TRBJ2-1, with D perhaps matching TRBD1 (6 bases). Germline loops: CDR1 SQVTM, CDR2 ANQGSEA. The CDR3 has 16 amino acids. The V gene lost 1 base and the J gene lost 1 base, with 14 bases spanning the gap.

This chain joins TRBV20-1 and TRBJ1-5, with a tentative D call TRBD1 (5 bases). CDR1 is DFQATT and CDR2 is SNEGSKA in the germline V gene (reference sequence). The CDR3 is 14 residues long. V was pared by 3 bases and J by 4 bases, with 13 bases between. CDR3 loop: CSARTGEVNQPQHF. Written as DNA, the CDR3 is TGCAGTGCTAGGACGGGGGAGGTAAATCAGCCCCAGCATTTT.

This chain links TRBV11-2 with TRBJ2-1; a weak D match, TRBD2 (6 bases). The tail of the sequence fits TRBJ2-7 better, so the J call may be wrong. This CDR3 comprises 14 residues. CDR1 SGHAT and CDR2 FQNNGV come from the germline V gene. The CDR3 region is CASSSMGLYNEQYF. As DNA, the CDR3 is TGTGCCAGCAGCTCGATGGGACTCTACAATGAGCAGTACTTC.

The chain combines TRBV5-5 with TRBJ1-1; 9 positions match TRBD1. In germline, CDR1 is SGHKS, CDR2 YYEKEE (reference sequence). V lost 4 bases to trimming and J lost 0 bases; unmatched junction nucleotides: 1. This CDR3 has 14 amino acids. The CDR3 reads CASSTGGLNTEAFF. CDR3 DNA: TGTGCCAGCAGCACAGGGGGCCTGAACACTGAAGCTTTCTTT.

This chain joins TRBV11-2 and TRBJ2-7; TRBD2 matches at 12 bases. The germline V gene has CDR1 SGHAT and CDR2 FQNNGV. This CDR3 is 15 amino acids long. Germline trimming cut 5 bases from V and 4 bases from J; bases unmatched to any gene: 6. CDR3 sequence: CASSTRLAGVYEQYF. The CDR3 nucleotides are TGTGCCAGCAGCACAAGACTAGCGGGAGTATACGAGCAGTACTTC.

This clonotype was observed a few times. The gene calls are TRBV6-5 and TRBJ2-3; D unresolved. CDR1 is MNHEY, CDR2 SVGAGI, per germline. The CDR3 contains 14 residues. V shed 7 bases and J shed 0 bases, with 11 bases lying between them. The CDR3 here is CASKRGGSTDTQYF. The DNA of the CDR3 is TGTGCCAGCAAAAGAGGCGGCAGCACAGATACGCAGTATTTT.

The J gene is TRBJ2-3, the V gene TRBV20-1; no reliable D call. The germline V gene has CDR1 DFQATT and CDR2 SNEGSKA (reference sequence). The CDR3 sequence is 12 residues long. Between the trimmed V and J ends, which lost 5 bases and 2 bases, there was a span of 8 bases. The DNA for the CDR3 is TGCAGTGCTTTGAAATCCACAGATACGCAGTATTTT. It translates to CSALKSTDTQYF.

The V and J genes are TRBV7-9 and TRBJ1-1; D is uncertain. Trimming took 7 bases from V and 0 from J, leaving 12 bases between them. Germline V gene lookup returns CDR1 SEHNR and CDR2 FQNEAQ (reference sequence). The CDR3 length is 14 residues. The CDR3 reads CASTESLLNTEAFF. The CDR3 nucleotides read TGTGCCAGCACCGAGTCCTTATTGAACACTGAAGCTTTCTTT. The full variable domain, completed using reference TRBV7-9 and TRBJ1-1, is DTGVSQNPRHKITKRGQNVTFRCDPISEHNRLYWYRQTLGQGPEFLTYFQNEAQLEKSRLLSDRFSAERPKGSFSTLEIQRTEQGDSAMYLCASTESLLNTEAFFGQGTRLTVV.

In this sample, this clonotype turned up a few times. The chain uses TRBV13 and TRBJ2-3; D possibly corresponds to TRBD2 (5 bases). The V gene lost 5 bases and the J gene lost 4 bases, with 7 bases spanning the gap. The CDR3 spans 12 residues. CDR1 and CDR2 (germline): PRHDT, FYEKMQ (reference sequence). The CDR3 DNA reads TGTGCCAGCAGCCGAGGGTCAGATACGCAGTATTTT. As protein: CASSRGSDTQYF.

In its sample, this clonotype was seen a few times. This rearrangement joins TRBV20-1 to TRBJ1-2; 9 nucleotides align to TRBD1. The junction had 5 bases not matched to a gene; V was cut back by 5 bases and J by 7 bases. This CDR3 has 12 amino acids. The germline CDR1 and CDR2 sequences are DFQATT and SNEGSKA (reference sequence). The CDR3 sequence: CSAGDRELGYTF. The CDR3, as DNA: TGCAGTGCTGGGGACAGGGAACTTGGCTACACCTTC.

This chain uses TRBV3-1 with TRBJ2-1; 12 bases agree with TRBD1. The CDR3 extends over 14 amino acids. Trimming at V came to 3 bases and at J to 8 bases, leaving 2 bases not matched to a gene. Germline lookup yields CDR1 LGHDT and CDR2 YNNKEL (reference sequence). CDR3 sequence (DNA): TGTGCCAGCAGCCACGGGGACAGGGGGCATGAGCAGTTCTTC. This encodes CASSHGDRGHEQFF.

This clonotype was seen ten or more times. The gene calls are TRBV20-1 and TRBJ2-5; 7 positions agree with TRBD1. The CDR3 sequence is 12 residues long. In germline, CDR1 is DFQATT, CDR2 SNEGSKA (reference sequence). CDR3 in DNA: TGCAGCGCCAGGGACAGCCAAGAGACCCAGTACTTC. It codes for CSARDSQETQYF.

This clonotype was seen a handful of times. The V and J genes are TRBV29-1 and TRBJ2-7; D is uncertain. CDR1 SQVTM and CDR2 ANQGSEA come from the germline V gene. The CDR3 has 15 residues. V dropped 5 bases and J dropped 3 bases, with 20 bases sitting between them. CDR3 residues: CSVRPYFLSDYEQYF. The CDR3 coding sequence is TGCAGCGTTCGCCCTTATTTTTTATCCGACTACGAGCAGTACTTC.

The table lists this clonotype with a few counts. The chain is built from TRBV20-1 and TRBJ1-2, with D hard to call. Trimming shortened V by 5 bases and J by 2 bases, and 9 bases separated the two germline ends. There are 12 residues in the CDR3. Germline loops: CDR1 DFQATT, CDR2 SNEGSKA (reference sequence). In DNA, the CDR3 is TGCAGTGCTCCGTTGATAAACTATGGCTACACCTTC. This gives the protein CSAPLINYGYTF.

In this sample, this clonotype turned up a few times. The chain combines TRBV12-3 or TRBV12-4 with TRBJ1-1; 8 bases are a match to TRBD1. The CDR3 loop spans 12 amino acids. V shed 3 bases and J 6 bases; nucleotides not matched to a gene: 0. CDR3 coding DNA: TGTGCCAGCAGTTTGACAGGGGCTGAAGCTTTCTTT. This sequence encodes CASSLTGAEAFF.

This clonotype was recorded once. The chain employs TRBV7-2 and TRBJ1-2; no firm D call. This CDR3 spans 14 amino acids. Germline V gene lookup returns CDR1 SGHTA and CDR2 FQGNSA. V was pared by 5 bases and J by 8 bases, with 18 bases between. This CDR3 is CASSPRPTAGGYTF. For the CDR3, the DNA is TGTGCCAGCAGCCCTCGTCCCACAGCTGGGGGCTACACCTTC.